This T cell receptor beta chain stems from a study of post-analysis software for immune sequencing data. Overall study results and limits: Roughly five TRBV segments were significantly more frequent in patients than in controls. TRBV5-6, TRBV5-1 and TRBV20-1 were among these segments.

Unique molecular identifiers tagged the TCR beta cDNA libraries. TCRdb processed the PCR reads anew with MiXCR; each CDR3 protein has one entry. The table lists about 400,000 distinct CDR3 sequences, roughly 36% of them singletons, with 13% in the top ten. With V trimmed by 2 bases and J by 6 bases, 9 bases remained unmatched. Per germline, CDR1 KGHDR and CDR2 SFDVKD. CDR3 length equals 17 residues. Concerning this clonotype itself: What it binds is unknown.

Material: blood. This chain links TRBV24-1 with TRBJ2-2; 9 bases agree with TRBD1. The origin of this receptor is a girl aged 5-17 years with multiple sclerosis. The CDR3 DNA reads TGTGCCACCAGTGATTACCCGGGGACAGGGTCCGCCGGGGAGCTGTTTTTT. It codes for CATSDYPGTGSAGELFF.